The 11 T cell receptor beta chains below all came from one sample that was sequenced in a study of blood T cell repertoires in COVID-19 (dated by TCRdb to the early 2020s). To prepare the library, the immunoSEQ multiplex PCR assay was applied. TCRdb limited this immuneACCESS table to in-frame rearrangements with V and J called. A share of clones is missing; checked studies link under half to unresolved V genes, and the rest is unexplained. Here the sample has under 150,000 clones; under 90% occur a single time. Clones ranked in the top ten supply roughly 9% of the sample. The sample comprised peripheral blood. The receptors come from a woman aged 55-75 years with active or convalescent COVID-19.

J is TRBJ1-1 and V is TRBV6-5; no reliable D call. CDR1 and CDR2 (germline): MNHEY, SVGAGI. The CDR3 loop spans 15 amino acids. Deletions cut 2 bases from V and 1 base from J, with 11 bases between. The CDR3 is CASSYEGQANTEAFF. The DNA for the CDR3 is TGTGCCAGCAGTTACGAGGGCCAGGCGAACACTGAAGCTTTCTTT.

This clone has a single count. J is TRBJ2-5 and V is TRBV2, with D possibly being TRBD1 (5 bases). Trimming removed 1 base from V and 0 bases from J, with 9 bases in between. CDR1 is SNHLY and CDR2 is FYNNEI in the germline V gene. The CDR3 contains 15 residues. The CDR3 here is CASSEERTNQETQYF. Here the CDR3 DNA reads TGTGCCAGCAGTGAAGAAAGGACAAACCAAGAGACCCAGTACTTC.

The chain is built from TRBV7-2 and TRBJ2-1; D perhaps matches TRBD2 (5 bases). Germline values: CDR1 SGHTA, CDR2 FQGNSA. The CDR3 length is 15 residues. The V and J ends lost 3 bases and 4 bases respectively, with 13 bases between them. The CDR3 protein is CASSFGSSRYNEQFF. CDR3 in DNA: TGTGCCAGCAGCTTTGGGTCTAGCAGATACAATGAGCAGTTCTTC.

The chain is built from TRBV28 and TRBJ1-2; TRBD1 aligns across 8 bases. V shed 8 bases and J 4 bases; nucleotides not matched to a gene: 12. CDR3 length: 15 residues. Germline V gene sequence: CDR1 MDHEN, CDR2 SYDVKM. The chain's CDR3 is CASHYSGTGLYGYTF. Written as DNA, the CDR3 is TGTGCCAGCCATTACTCCGGGACAGGTCTCTATGGCTACACCTTC.

The chain uses TRBV7-2 and TRBJ1-1; possible D gene TRBD1, 5 bases. CDR1 is SGHTA and CDR2 is FQGNSA in the germline V gene. V was cut by 1 base and J by 5 bases, with 17 bases left in between. CDR3 length equals 16 residues. The CDR3 here is CASSLDRRGRETEAFF. The CDR3 DNA reads as TGTGCCAGCAGCTTAGATCGTAGGGGCCGAGAGACTGAAGCTTTCTTT.

The V gene is TRBV28, the J gene TRBJ1-4; 9 bases are shared with TRBD1. The CDR3 extends over 14 amino acids. Germline CDR1 and CDR2: MDHEN and SYDVKM. The V segment lost 6 bases and the J segment 4 bases; nucleotides outside the gene matches: 3. CDR3 in amino acids: CASSWTGDNEKLFF. CDR3 DNA: TGTGCCAGCAGCTGGACAGGGGATAATGAAAAACTGTTTTTT.

The genes are TRBV18 and TRBJ2-1, with D possibly matching TRBD2 (6 bases). The germline V and J ends were trimmed by 3 bases and 4 bases, with 10 bases remaining between them. Germline CDR1 and CDR2: KGHSH and LQKENI. The CDR3 sequence is 14 residues long. In DNA form, the CDR3 reads TGTGCCAGCTCACCCGCTAGCGAGTACAATGAGCAGTTCTTC. This encodes CASSPASEYNEQFF.

The chain is built from TRBV5-6 and TRBJ2-3; D is undetermined. Germline CDR1 SGHDT, CDR2 YYEEEE. The CDR3 has 16 amino acids. V dropped 4 bases and J dropped 3 bases, with 18 bases sitting between them. DNA for the CDR3: TGTGCCAGCAGCCTCTGGGCACCACCGAGAACAGATACGCAGTATTTT. Protein sequence: CASSLWAPPRTDTQYF.

This chain links TRBV5-4 with TRBJ2-1, with TRBD2 identical over 7 bases. V shed 4 bases and J 4 bases; nucleotides not matched to a gene: 11. The CDR3 extends over 16 amino acids. CDR1 SGHNT and CDR2 YYREEE come from the germline V gene (reference sequence). This CDR3 is CASSRGSSGEYNEQFF. The CDR3, as DNA: TGTGCCAGCAGCCGGGGGTCCAGCGGGGAATACAATGAGCAGTTCTTC.

This chain connects TRBV10-3 to TRBJ1-2, with TRBD1 matching over 7 bases. Germline CDR1 ENHRY, CDR2 SYGVKD. The CDR3 runs 16 residues. Trimming at V came to 6 bases and at J to 2 bases, leaving 12 bases not matched to a gene. The CDR3 DNA follows: TGTGCCATCAGGAGGGACAGCACACCGATCAACTATGGCTACACCTTC. This translates into CAIRRDSTPINYGYTF.

The chain employs TRBV28 and TRBJ1-1; D gene uncertain. Germline V gene sequence: CDR1 MDHEN, CDR2 SYDVKM. The CDR3 contains 13 residues. Trimming shortened V by 5 bases and J by 8 bases, and 15 bases separated the two germline ends. CDR3 nucleotides: TGTGCCAGCAGTCTTCAATCTGGTCGGGAAGCTTTCTTT. Translation gives CASSLQSGREAFF.